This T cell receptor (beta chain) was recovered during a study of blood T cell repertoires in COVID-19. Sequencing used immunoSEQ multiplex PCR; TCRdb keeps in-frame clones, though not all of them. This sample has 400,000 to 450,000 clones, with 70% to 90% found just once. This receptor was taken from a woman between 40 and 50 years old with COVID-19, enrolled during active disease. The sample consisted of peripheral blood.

Written as DNA, the CDR3 is TGTGCCAGCAGTAAAACAGGGGTTCGAACCGGGGAGCTGTTTTTT. Protein product: CASSKTGVRTGELFF. The chain links TRBV28 to TRBJ2-2; 7 positions match TRBD1. With 5 bases clipped from V and 5 bases from J, the junction kept 8 bases outside the gene matches. CDR1 and CDR2 from the germline V gene are MDHEN and SYDVKM. The CDR3 is 15 amino acids.